This T cell receptor (beta chain) derives from a study of T cell responses to AZD1222 COVID-19 vaccine. Findings of the study overall: There were repertoire samples only from the period after the peak T cell response. Vaccination with two AZD1222 doses was followed by a rise in Spike-specific TCR breadth and depth. Vaccine-associated CD4 TCRs spanned spike, dominant at 160-218 and 743-854. Donors in the cohort were predominantly white British and more often female, and clonal diversity was possibly underestimated.

Some clones are missing from TCRdb's copy, which holds only in-frame ones; the method was immunoSEQ multiplex PCR. The sample shows under 150,000 clones, 91% of them seen only once. Comment on this clone: The antigen is undetermined.

The receptor's source is an adult in good health. This material consisted of peripheral blood, taken on day 0 of AZD1222 vaccination.

The CDR3 nucleotides read TGCGCCAGCAGCTTGGCAGGGGGTCAGCCCCAGCATTTT. The encoded protein is CASSLAGGQPQHF. The chain couples TRBV5-1 to TRBJ1-5; 7 bases agree with TRBD1. After removal of 0 bases from V and 6 bases from J, the junction contained 0 bases not matched to a gene. CDR1 and CDR2 (germline): SGHRS, YFSETQ. The CDR3 extends over 13 amino acids.